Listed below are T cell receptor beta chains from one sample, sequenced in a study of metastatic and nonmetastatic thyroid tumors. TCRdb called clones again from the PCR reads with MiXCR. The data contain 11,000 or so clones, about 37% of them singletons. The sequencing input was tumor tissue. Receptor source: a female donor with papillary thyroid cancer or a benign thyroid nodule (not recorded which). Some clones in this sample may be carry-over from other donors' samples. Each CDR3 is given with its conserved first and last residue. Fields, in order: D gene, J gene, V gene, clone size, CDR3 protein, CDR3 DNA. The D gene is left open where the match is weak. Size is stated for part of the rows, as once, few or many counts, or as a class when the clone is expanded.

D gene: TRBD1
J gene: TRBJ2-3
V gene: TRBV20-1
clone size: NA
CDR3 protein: CSAPRQGDTQYF
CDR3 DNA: TGCAGTGCTCCCCGACAGGGAGATACGCAGTATTTT

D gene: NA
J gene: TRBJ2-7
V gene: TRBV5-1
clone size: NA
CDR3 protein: CASWVVAVPDEQYF
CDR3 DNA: TGCGCCAGCTGGGTGGTAGCCGTACCGGACGAGCAGTACTTC

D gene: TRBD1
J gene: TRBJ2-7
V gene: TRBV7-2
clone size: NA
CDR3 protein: CASSPTGGSYEQYF
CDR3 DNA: TGTGCCAGCAGCCCTACAGGGGGCAGCTACGAGCAGTACTTC

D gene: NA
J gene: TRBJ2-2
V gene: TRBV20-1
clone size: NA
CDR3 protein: CSARDDTGELFF
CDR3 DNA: TGCAGTGCTAGAGATGACACCGGGGAGCTGTTTTTT

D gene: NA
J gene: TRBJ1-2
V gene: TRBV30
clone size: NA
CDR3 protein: CAWSARGNGYTF
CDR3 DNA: TGTGCCTGGAGTGCGAGAGGGAATGGCTACACCTTC

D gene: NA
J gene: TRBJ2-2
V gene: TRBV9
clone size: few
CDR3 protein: CAGSATGQLTGELFF
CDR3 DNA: TGTGCCGGCAGCGCGACGGGGCAGCTGACCGGGGAGCTGTTTTTT

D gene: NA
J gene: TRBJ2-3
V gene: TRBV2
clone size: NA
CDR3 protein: CASSDGVSTDTQYF
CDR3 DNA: TGTGCCAGCAGTGACGGAGTGAGCACAGATACGCAGTATTTT

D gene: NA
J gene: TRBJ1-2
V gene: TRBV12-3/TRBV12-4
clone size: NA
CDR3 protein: CASSLRRDANYGYTF
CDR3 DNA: TGTGCCAGCAGTTTGCGACGCGATGCTAACTATGGCTACACCTTC

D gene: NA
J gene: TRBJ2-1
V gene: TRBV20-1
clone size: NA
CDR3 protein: CSVVSGSSSYNEQFF
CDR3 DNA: TGCAGTGTCGTTAGCGGTAGCAGCTCCTACAATGAGCAGTTCTTC

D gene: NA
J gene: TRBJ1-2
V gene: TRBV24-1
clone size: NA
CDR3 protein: CATSDGSGYYGYTF
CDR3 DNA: TGTGCCACCAGTGATGGCTCGGGGTACTATGGCTACACCTTC

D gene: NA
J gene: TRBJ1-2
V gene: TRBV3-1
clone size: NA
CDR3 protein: CASSHHGEPYTF
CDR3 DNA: TGTGCCAGCAGCCACCACGGGGAACCCTACACCTTC